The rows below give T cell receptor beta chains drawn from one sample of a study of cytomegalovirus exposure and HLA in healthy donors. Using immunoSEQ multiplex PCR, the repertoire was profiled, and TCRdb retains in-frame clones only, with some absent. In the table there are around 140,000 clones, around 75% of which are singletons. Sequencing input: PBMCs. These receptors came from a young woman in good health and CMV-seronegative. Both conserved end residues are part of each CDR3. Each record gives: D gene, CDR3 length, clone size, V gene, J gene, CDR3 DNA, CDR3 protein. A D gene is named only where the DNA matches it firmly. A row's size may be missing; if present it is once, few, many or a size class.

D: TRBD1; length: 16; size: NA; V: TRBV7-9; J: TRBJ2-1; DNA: TGTGCCAGCAGCGTTATACAGGGGTCCTTTTTCAATGAGCAGTTCTTC; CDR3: CASSVIQGSFFNEQFF
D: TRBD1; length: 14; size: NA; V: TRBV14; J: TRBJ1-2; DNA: TGTGCCAGCAGTTGGGGACAGACCAACTATGGCTACACCTTC; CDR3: CASSWGQTNYGYTF
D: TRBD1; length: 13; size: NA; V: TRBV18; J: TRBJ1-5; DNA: TGTGCCAGCTCATCAGGGACAGATCAGCCCCAGCATTTT; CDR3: CASSSGTDQPQHF
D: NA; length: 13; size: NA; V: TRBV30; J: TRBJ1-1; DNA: TGTGCCTGGAATCTTGGTCGAGACACTGAAGCTTTCTTT; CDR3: CAWNLGRDTEAFF
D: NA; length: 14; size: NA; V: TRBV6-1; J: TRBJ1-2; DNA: TGTGCCAGCAGTGAACCTGGAGCCGGGGGAGGCTACACCTTC; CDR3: CASSEPGAGGGYTF
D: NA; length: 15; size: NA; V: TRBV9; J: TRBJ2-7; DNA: TGTGCCAGCAGCGTAGAAGGGTGGGGCAACTACGAGCAGTACTTC; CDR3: CASSVEGWGNYEQYF
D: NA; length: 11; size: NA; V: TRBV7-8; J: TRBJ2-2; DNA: TGTGCCAGCAGCCTACTCGGGGAGCTGTTTTTT; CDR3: CASSLLGELFF
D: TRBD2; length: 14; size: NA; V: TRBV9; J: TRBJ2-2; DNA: TGTGCCAGCAGTCCCGGGGGGAGGACCGGGGAGCTGTTTTTT; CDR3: CASSPGGRTGELFF
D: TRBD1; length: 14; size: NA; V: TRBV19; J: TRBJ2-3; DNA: TGTGCCAGTGGACAGGGTCCTAGCACAGATACGCAGTATTTT; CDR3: CASGQGPSTDTQYF
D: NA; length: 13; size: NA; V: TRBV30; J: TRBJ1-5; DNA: TGTGCCTGGAGTGAGCAGGGCAATCAGCCCCAGCATTTT; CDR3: CAWSEQGNQPQHF
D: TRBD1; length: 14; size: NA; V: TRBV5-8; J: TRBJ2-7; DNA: TGTGCCAGCAGCTTCGGACAGGGGCGCTACGAGCAGTACTTC; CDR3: CASSFGQGRYEQYF
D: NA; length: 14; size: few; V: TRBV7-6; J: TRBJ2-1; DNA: TGTGCCAGCAGCTTAGTCTATAAGGGGAGGGAGCAGTTCTTC; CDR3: CASSLVYKGREQFF
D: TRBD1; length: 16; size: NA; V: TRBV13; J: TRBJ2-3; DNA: TGTGCCAGCAGCCTCCGACAGGGCCTTAGCACAGATACGCAGTATTTT; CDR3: CASSLRQGLSTDTQYF
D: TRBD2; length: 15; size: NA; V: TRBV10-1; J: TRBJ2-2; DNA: TGCGCCAGCAGTGAGAGTAGCGGGGGGACCGGGGAGCTGTTTTTT; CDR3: CASSESSGGTGELFF
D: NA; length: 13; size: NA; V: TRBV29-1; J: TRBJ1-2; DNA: TGCAGCGTTGAGGAAACGGGGGGCTATGGCTACACCTTC; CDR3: CSVEETGGYGYTF
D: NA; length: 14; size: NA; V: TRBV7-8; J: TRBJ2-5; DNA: TGTGCCAGCAGCATAGGGGGGCAGGGATCAGAGCAGTACTTC; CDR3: CASSIGGQGSEQYF
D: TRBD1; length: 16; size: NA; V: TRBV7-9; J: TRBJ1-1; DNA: TGTTCCAGCAGCGCCCCCCTTCGGACAGGGAACACTGAAGCTTTCTTT; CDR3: CSSSAPLRTGNTEAFF
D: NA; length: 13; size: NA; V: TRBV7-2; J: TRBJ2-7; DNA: TGTGCCAGCAGCTTAGGGCGGACCTACGAGCAGTACTTC; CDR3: CASSLGRTYEQYF
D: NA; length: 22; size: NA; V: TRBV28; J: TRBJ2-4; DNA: TGTGCCAGCAGTTTATATACCCCTTTTGGGCGGGAGCAGGGGTTAGCCAAAAACATTCAGTACTTC; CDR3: CASSLYTPFGREQGLAKNIQYF
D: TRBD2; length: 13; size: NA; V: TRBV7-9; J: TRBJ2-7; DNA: TGTTCCAGCAACGTACGTGCGGGGGTCGAGCAGTACTTC; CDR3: CSSNVRAGVEQYF
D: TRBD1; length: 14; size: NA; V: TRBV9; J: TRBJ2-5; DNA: TGTGCCAGCAGCCTGACAGGGGGTGGGGAGACCCAGTACTTC; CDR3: CASSLTGGGETQYF
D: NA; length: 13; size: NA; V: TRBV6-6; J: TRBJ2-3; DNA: TGTGCCATGGCCCTCGGGGGCACAGATACGCAGTATTTT; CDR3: CAMALGGTDTQYF
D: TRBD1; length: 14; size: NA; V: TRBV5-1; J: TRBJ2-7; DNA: TGCGCCAGCAGCCGGGGACAGCAAGAGGACGAGCAGTACTTC; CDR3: CASSRGQQEDEQYF
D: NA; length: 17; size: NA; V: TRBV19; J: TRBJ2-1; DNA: TGTGCCAGTAGTATAGCTGAGGAGTCAGGGGGGTGGAATGAGCAGTTCTTC; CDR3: CASSIAEESGGWNEQFF
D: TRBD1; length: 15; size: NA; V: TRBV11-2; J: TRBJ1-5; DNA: TGTGCCAGCAGTTTAACAGGGGTAAGGAATCAGCCCCAGCATTTT; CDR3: CASSLTGVRNQPQHF
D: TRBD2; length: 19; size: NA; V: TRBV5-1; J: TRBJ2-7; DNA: TGCGCCAGCAGCTTATCCGGGACTAGCGGGAGCGGGTCGTCCTACGAGCAGTACTTC; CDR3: CASSLSGTSGSGSSYEQYF
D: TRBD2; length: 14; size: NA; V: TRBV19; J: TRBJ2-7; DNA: TGTGCCAGTAGTATACGGGGAGGGCACTACGAGCAGTACTTC; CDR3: CASSIRGGHYEQYF
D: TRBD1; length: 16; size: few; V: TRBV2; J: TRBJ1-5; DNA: TGTGCCAGCAGTGAAGCGCAGTCGGCAGGGGGTCAGCCCCAGCATTTT; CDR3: CASSEAQSAGGQPQHF
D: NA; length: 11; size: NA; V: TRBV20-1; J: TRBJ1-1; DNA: TGCAGTGGTGTTAGTATCCCTGAAGCTTTCTTT; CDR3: CSGVSIPEAFF
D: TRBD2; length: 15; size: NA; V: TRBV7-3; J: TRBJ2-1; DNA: TGTGCCAGCAGCTTAATAGGCGGGGGGGTTTCTGAGCAGTTCTTC; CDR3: CASSLIGGGVSEQFF
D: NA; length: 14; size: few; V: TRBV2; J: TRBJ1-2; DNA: TGTGCCAGCAGTCCACTGGACTCGGCGGGGGGCTACACCTTC; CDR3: CASSPLDSAGGYTF
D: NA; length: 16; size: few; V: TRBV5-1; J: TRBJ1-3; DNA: TGCGCCAGCAGCTTGGCCGGTTCTCCTTCTGGAAACACCATATATTTT; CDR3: CASSLAGSPSGNTIYF
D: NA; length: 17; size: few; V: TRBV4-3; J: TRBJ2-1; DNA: TGCGCCAGCAGCCAAGATTTAGAGGGTAGCTCCTACAATGAGCAGTTCTTC; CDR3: CASSQDLEGSSYNEQFF
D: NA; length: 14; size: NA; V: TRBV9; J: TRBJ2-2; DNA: TGTGCCAGCAGCTTCCAGGGGAACACCGGGGAGCTGTTTTTT; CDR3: CASSFQGNTGELFF
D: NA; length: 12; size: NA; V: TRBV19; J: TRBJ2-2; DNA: TGTGCCAGTAGTATGAGTATCGGGGAGCTGTTTTTT; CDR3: CASSMSIGELFF
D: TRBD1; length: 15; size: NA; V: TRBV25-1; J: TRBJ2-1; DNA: TGTGCCAGCAGTCCGCCGGGACAGGGCTACAATGAGCAGTTCTTC; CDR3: CASSPPGQGYNEQFF
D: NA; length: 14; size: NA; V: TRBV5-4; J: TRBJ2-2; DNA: TGTGCCAGCAGTGACCCTAGTAACCCCGGGGAGCTGTTTTTT; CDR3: CASSDPSNPGELFF
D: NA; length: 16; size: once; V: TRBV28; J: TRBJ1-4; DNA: TGTGCCAGCAGTCCATCCCGCACAGCCCTTAATGAAAAACTGTTTTTT; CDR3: CASSPSRTALNEKLFF
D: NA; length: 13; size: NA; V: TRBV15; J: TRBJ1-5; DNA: TGTGCCACCAGCAGAGATCAGAATCAGCCCCAGCATTTT; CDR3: CATSRDQNQPQHF